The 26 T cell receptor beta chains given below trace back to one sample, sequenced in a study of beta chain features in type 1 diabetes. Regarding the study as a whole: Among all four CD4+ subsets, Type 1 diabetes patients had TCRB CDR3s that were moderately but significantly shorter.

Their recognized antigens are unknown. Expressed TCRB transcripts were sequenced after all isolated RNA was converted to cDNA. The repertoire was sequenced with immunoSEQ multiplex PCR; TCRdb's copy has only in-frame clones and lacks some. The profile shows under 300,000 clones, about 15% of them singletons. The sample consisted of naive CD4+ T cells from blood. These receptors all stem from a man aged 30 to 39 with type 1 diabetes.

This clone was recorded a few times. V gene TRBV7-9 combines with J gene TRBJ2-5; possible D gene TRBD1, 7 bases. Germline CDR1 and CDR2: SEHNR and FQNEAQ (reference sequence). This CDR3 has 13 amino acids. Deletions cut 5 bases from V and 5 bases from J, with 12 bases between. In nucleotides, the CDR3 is TGTGCCAGCAGCGAGGGGGCGGGGGAGACCCAGTACTTC. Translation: CASSEGAGETQYF.

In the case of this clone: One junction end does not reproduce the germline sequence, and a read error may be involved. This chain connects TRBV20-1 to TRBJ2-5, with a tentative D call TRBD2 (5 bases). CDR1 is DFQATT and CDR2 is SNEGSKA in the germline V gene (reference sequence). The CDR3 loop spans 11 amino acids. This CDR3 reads CSASLAETQYF. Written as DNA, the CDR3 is TGCAGCGCTAGCCTGGCAGAGACCCAGTACTTC.

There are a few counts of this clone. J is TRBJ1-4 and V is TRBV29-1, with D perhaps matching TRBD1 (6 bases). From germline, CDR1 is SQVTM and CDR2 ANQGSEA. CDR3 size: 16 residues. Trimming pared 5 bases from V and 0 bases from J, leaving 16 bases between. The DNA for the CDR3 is TGCAGCGTTTCCCCGCAGGGGAGCTCAACTAATGAAAAACTGTTTTTT. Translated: CSVSPQGSSTNEKLFF.

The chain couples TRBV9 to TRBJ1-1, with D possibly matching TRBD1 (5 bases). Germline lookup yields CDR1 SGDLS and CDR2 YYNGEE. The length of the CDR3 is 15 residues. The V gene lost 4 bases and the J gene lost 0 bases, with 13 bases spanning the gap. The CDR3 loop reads CASSLGLGMNTEAFF. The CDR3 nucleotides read TGTGCCAGCAGCCTGGGACTGGGAATGAACACTGAAGCTTTCTTT.

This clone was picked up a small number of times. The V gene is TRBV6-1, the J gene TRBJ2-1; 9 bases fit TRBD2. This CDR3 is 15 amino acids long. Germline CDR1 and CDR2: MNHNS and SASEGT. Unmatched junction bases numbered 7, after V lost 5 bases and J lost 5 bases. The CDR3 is CASSSPGTSNNEQFF. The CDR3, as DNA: TGTGCCAGCAGTTCGCCCGGGACTAGCAACAATGAGCAGTTCTTC.

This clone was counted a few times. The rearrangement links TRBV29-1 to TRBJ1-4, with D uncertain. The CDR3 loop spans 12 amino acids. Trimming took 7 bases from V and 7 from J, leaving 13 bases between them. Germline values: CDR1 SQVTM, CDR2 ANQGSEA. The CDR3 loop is CSALGSPEKLFF. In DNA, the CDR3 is TGCAGCGCCCTCGGGAGCCCTGAAAAACTGTTTTTT.

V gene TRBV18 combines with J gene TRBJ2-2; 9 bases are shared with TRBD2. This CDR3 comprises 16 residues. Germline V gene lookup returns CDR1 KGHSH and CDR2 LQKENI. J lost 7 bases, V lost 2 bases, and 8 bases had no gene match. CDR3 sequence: CASSPFGAGGNGELFF. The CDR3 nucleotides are TGTGCCAGCTCACCATTCGGAGCGGGAGGAAACGGGGAGCTGTTTTTT.

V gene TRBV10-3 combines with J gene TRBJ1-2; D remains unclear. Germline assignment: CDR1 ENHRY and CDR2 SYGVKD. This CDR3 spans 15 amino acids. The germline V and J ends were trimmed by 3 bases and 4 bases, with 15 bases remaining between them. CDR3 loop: CAISDKAGGGYGYTF. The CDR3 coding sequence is TGTGCCATCAGTGATAAGGCGGGCGGTGGCTATGGCTACACCTTC.

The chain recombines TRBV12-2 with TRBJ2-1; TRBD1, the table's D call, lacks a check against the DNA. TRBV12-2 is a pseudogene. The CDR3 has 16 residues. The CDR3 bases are TGTGCAAGTCGCTTAGCGACAGGGGCCTCAGACAATGAGCAGTTCTTC. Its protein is CASRLATGASDNEQFF.

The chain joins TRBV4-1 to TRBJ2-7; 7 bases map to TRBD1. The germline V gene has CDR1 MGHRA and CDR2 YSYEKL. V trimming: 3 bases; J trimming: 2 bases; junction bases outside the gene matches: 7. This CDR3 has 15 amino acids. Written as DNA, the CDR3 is TGCGCCAGCAGCCAGCCGGGACAGAAGACCTACGAGCAGTACTTC. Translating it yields CASSQPGQKTYEQYF.

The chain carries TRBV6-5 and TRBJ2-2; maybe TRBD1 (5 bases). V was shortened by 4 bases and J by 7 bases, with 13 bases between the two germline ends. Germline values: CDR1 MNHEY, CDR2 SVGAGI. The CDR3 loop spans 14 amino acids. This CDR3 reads CASSLQGLDGELFF. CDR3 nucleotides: TGTGCCAGCAGTTTGCAGGGTCTCGACGGGGAGCTGTTTTTT.

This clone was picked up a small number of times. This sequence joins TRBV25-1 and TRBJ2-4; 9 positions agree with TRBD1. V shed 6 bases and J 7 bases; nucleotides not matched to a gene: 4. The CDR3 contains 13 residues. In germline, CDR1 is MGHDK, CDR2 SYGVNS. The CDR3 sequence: CASRGQGGNIQYF. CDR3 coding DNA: TGTGCCAGCAGGGGACAGGGAGGGAACATTCAGTACTTC.

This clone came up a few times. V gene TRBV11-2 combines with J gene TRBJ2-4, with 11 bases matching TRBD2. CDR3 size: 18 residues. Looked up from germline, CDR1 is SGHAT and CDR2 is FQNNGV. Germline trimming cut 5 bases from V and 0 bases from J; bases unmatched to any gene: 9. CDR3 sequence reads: CASSLGLAAQLAKNIQYF. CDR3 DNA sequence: TGTGCCAGCAGCCTGGGACTAGCGGCCCAACTAGCCAAAAACATTCAGTACTTC.

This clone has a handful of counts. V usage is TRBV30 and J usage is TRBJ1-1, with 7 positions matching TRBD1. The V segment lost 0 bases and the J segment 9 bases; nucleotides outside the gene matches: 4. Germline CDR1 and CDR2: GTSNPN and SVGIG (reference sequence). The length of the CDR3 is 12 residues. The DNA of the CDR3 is TGTGCCTGGAGTGTTACACAGGGGCAAGCTTTCTTT. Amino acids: CAWSVTQGQAFF. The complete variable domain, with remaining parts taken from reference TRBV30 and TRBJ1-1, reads SQTIHQWPATLVQPVGSPLSLECTVEGTSNPNLYWYRQAAGRGLQLLFYSVGIGQISSEVPQNLSASRPQDRQFILSSKKLLLSDSGFYLCAWSVTQGQAFFGQGTRLTVV.

DNA for the CDR3: TGTGCCAGCAGCCCGACCACAGTGAACACTGAAGCTTTCTTT. Translation: CASSPTTVNTEAFF. The gene calls are TRBV9 and TRBJ1-1; D not certain. Trimming shortened V by 4 bases and J by 0 bases, and 10 bases separated the two germline ends. Germline loops: CDR1 SGDLS, CDR2 YYNGEE. The CDR3 extends over 14 amino acids.

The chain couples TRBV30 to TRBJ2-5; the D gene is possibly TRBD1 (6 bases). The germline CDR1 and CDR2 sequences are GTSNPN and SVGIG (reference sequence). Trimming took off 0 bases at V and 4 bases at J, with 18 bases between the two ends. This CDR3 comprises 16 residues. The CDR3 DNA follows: TGTGCCTGGAGTGTACATGGGCAGGGGAAGCGAGAGACCCAGTACTTC. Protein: CAWSVHGQGKRETQYF. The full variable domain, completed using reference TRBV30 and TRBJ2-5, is SQTIHQWPATLVQPVGSPLSLECTVEGTSNPNLYWYRQAAGRGLQLLFYSVGIGQISSEVPQNLSASRPQDRQFILSSKKLLLSDSGFYLCAWSVHGQGKRETQYFGPGTRLLVL.

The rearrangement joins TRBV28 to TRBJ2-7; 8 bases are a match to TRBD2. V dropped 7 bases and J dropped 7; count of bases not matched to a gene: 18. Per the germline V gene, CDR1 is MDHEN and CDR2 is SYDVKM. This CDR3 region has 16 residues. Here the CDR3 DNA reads TGTGCCAGCAACCCGGGGGGGGCTAGCGGGCTCGGAGAGCAGTACTTC. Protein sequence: CASNPGGASGLGEQYF.

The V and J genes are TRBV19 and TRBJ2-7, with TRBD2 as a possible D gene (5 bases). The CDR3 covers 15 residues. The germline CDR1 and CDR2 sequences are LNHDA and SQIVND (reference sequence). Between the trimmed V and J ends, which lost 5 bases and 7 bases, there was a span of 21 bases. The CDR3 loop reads CASSPSQLGSGEQYF. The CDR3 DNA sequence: TGTGCCAGTAGTCCCTCGCAACTCGGATCGGGAGAGCAGTACTTC.

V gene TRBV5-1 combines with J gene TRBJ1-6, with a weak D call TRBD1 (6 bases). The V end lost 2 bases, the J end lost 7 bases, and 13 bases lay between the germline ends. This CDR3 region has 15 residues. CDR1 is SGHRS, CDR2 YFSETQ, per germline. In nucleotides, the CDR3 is TGCGCCAGCAGCTTCGGGTCAGGGGTCAATTCACCCCTCCACTTT. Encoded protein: CASSFGSGVNSPLHF.

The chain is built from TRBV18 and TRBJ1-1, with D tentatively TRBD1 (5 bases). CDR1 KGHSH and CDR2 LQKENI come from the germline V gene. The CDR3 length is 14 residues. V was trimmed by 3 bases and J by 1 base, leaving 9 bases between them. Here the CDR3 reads CASSPTRENTEAFF. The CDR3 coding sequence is TGTGCCAGCTCACCCACCAGGGAGAACACTGAAGCTTTCTTT.

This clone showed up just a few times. CDR3 sequence (DNA): TGTGCCAGCTCACCATCTGGACAGACCAACTATGGCTACACCTTC. Translating gives CASSPSGQTNYGYTF. V is TRBV18 and J is TRBJ1-2; tentatively, D is TRBD1 (6 bases). This CDR3 is 15 amino acids long. V lost 2 bases, J lost 2 bases, and 12 bases lay in between. CDR1 and CDR2 from the germline V gene are KGHSH and LQKENI.

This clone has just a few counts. DNA for the CDR3: TGTGCCAGCAGCTCGCAGGGGCCTGGCACAGATACGCAGTATTTT. Protein product: CASSSQGPGTDTQYF. V usage is TRBV5-4 and J usage is TRBJ2-3; D is possibly TRBD1 (6 bases). CDR1 is SGHNT and CDR2 is YYREEE in the germline V gene (reference sequence). The CDR3 totals 15 residues. V was clipped by 3 bases and J by 1 base, with 12 bases between them. The variable domain in full, with the rest retrieved from reference TRBV5-4 and TRBJ2-3, is ETGVTQSPTHLIKTRGQQVTLRCSSQSGHNTVSWYQQALGQGPQFIFQYYREEENGRGNFPPRFSGLQFPNYSSELNVNALELDDSALYLCASSSQGPGTDTQYFGPGTRLTVL.

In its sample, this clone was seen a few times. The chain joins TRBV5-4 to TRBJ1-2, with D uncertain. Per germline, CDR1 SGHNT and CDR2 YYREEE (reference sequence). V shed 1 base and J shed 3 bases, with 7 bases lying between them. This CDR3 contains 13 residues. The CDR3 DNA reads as TGTGCCAGCAGCTTGCGCGCGGACTATGGCTACACCTTC. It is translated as CASSLRADYGYTF.

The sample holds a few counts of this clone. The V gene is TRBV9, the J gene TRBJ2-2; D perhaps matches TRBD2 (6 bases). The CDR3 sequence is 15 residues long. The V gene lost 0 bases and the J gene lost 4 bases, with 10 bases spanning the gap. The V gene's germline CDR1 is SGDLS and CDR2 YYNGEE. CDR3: CASSVDGGGTGELFF. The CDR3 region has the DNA TGTGCCAGCAGCGTAGATGGGGGAGGCACCGGGGAGCTGTTTTTT.

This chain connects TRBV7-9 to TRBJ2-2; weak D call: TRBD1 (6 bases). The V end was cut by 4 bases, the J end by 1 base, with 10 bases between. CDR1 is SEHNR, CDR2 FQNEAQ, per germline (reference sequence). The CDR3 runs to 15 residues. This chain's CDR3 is CASSYAQGNTGELFF. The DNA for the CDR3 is TGTGCCAGCAGCTATGCACAGGGGAACACCGGGGAGCTGTTTTTT. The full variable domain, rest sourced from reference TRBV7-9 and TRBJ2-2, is DTGVSQNPRHKITKRGQNVTFRCDPISEHNRLYWYRQTLGQGPEFLTYFQNEAQLEKSRLLSDRFSAERPKGSFSTLEIQRTEQGDSAMYLCASSYAQGNTGELFFGEGSRLTVL.

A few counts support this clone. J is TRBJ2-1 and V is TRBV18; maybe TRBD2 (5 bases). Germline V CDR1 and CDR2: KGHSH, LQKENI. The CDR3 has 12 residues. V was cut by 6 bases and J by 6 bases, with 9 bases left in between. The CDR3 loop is CASSWEPNEQFF. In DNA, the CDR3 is TGTGCCAGCTCCTGGGAGCCCAATGAGCAGTTCTTC.